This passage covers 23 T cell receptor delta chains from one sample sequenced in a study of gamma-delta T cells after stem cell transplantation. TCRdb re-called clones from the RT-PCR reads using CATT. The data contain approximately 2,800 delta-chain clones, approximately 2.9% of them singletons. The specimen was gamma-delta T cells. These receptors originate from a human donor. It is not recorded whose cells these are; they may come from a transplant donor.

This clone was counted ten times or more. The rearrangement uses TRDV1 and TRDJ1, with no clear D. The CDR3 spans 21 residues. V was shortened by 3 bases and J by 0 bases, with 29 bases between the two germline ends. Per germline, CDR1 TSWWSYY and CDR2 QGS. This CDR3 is CALGDDIPHALPRLYTDKLIF. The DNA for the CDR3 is TGTGCTCTTGGGGACGACATTCCACACGCCCTCCCACGATTATACACCGATAAACTCATCTTT.

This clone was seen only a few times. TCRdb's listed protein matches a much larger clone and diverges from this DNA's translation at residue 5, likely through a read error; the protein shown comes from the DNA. CDR3 residues: CACDPVLGDRKLIF. The CDR3 DNA reads as TGTGCCTGTGACCCAGTACTGGGGGACCGAAAACTCATCTTT. The rearrangement joins TRDV2 to TRDJ1; TRDD3 matches 9 bases. There are 14 residues in the CDR3. The germline V gene has CDR1 GEAIGNYY and CDR2 EKD. J lost 8 bases, V lost 3 bases, and 9 bases had no gene match.

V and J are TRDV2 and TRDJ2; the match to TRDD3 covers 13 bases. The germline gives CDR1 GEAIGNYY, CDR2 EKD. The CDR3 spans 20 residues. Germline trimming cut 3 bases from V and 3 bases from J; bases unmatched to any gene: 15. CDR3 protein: CACDLVLGDTRVRVTAQLFF. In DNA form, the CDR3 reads TGTGCCTGTGACCTAGTACTGGGGGATACGAGGGTACGGGTGACAGCACAACTCTTCTTT.

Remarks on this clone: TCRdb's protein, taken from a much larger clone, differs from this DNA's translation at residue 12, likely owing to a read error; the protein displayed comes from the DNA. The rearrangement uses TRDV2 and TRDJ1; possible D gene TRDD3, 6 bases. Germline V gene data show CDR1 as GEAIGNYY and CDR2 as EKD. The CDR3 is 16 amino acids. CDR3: CACDPVVGGYTNKLIF. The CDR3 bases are TGTGCCTGTGACCCCGTGGTGGGGGGCTACACCAATAAACTCATCTTT.

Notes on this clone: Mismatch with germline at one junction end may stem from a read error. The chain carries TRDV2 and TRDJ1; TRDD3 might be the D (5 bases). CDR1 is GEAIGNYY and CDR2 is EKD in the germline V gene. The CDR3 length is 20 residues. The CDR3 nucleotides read TGTGCCTGTGACACCCTCTTACCCGCTGAGGGACCCCCTGCCACCGATACACTCATCTTT. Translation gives CACDTLLPAEGPPATDTLIF.

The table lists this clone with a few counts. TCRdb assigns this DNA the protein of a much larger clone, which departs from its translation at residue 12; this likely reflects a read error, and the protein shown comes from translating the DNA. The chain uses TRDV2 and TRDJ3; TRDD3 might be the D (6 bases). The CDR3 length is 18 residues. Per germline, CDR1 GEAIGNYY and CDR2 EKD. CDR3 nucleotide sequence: TGTGCCTGTGACACCGTCGTGGGGGGCTCCTGGTACACCCGACAGATGTTTTTC. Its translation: CACDTVVGGSWYTRQMFF.

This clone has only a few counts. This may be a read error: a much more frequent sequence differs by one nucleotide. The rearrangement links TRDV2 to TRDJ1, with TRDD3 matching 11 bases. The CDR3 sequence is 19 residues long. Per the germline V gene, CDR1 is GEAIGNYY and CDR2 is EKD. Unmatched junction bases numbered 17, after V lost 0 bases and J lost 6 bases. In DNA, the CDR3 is TGTGCCTGTGACACCGTTTCTTACTTACTGGGGGATAACTCCAATAAACTCATCTTT. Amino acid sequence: CACDTVSYLLGDNSNKLIF.

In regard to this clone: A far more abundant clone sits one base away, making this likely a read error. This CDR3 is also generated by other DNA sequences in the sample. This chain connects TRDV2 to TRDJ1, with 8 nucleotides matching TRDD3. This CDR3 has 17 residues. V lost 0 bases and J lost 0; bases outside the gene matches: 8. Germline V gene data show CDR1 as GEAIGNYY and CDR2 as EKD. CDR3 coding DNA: TGTGCCTGTGACACCCTCCTGGGGGAAAAGTACACCGATAAACTCATCTTT. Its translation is CACDTLLGEKYTDKLIF.

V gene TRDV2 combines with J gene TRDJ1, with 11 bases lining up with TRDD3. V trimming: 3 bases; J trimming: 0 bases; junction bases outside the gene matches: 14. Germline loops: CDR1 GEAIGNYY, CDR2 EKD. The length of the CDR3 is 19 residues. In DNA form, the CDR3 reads TGTGCCTGTGACCGACTGGGGGATAATAATGCCCCCTACACCGATAAACTCATCTTT. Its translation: CACDRLGDNNAPYTDKLIF.

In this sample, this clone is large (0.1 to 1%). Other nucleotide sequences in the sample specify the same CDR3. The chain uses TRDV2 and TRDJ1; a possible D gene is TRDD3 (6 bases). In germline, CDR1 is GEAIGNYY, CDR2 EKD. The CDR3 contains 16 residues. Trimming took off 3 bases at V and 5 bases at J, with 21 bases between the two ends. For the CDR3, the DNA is TGTGCCTGTGACCCGGTGGGGGCCGCTTCAAAAGATAAACTCATCTTT. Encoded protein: CACDPVGAASKDKLIF.

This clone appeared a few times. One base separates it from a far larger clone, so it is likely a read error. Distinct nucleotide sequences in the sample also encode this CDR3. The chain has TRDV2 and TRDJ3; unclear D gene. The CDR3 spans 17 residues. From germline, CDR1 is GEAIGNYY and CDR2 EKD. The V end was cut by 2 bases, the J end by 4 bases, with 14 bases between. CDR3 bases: TGTGCCTGTGACAACCTCTTAAGCTCTTGGGACACCCGACAGATGTTTTTC. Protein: CACDNLLSSWDTRQMFF.

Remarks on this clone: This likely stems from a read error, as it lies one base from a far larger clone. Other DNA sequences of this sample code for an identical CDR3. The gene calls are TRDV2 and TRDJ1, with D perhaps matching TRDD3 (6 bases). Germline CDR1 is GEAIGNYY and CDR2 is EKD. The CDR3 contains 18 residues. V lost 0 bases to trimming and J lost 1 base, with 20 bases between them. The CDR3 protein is CACDTWGQKTPTTDKLIF. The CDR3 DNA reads TGTGCCTGTGACACCTGGGGGCAAAAGACGCCGACCACCGATAAACTCATCTTT.

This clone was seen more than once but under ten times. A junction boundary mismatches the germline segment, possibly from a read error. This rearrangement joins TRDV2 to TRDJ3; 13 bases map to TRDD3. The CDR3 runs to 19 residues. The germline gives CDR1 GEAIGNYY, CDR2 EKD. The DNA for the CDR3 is TGTGCCTGTGGCACTGGGGGATACGCCAGCTCCGGGGACACCCGACAGATGTTTTTC. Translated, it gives CACGTGGYASSGDTRQMFF.

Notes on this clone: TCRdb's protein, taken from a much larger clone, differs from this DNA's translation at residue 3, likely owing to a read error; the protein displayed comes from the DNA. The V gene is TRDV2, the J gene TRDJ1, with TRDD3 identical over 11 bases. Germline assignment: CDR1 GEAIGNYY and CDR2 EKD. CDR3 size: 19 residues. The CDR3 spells CARDTVAGGYPFNTDKLIF. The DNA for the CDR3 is TGTGCCCGTGACACTGTTGCTGGGGGATACCCCTTTAACACCGATAAACTCATCTTT.

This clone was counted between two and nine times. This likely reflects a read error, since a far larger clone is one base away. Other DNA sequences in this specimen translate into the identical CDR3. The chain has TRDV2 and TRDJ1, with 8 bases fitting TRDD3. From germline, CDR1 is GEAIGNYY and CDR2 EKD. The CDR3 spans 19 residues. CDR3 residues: CACDTVTGGSPERTDKLIF. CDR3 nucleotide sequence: TGTGCCTGCGACACGGTGACTGGGGGTTCCCCGGAGAGGACCGATAAACTCATCTTT.

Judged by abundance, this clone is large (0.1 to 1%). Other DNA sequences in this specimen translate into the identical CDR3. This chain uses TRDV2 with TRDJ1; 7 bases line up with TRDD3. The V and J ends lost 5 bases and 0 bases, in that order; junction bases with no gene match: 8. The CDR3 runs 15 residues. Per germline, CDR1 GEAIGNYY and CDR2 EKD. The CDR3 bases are TGTGCCTGTGTTGACCTGGGGGCCAACACCGATAAACTCATCTTT. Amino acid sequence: CACVDLGANTDKLIF.

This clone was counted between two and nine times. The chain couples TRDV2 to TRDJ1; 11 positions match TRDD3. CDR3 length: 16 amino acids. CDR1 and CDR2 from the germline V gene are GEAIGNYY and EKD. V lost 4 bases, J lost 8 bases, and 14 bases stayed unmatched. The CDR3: CACEGLGDTQKKKLIF. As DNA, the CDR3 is TGTGCCTGTGAGGGATTGGGGGATACGCAGAAAAAAAAACTCATCTTT.

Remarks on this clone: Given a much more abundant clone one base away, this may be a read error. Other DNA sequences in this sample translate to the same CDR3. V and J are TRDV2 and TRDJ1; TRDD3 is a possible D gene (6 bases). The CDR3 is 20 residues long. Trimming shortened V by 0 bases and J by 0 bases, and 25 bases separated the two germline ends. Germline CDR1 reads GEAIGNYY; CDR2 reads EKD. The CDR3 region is CACDTVAVRGNSSYTDKLIF. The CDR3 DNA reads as TGTGCCTGTGACACCGTGGCCGTACGGGGGAACTCCTCGTACACCGATAAACTCATCTTT.

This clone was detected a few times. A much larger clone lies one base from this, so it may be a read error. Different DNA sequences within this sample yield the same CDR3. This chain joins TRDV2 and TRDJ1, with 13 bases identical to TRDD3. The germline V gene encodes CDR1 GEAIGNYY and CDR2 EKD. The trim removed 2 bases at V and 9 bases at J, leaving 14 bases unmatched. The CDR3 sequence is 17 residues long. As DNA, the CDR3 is TGTGCCTGTGACAGACTCACTGGGGGATACGCATCGAGCGAACTCATCTTT. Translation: CACDRLTGGYASSELIF.

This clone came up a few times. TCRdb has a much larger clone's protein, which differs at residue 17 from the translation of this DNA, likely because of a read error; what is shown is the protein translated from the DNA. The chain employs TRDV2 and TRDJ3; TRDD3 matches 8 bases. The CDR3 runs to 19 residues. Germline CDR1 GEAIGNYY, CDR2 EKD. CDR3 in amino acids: CACDTVLGGRPSDTRQIFF. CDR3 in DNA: TGTGCCTGTGACACCGTACTGGGGGGCCGTCCTTCGGACACCCGACAGATATTTTTC.

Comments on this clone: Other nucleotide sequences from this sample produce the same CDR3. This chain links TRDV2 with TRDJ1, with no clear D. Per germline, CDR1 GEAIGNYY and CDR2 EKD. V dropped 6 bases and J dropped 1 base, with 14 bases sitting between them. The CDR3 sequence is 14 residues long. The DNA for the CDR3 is TGTGCCTGTTCCTGGATCATAACCACCGATAAACTCATCTTT. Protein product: CACSWIITTDKLIF.

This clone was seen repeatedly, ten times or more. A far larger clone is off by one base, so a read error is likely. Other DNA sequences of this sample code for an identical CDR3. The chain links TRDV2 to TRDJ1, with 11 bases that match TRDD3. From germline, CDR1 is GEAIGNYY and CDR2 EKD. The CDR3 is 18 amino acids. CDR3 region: CACDTVSWAGGYSDKLIF. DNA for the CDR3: TGTGCCTGTGACACCGTTTCCTGGGCTGGGGGATACTCCGATAAACTCATCTTC.

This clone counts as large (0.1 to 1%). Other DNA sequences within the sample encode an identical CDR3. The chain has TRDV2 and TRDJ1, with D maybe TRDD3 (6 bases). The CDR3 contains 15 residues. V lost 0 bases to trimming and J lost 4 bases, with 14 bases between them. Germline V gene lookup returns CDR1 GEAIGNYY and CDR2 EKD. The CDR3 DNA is TGTGCCTGTGACACCGTGGGGGCCGGGAACGATAAACTCATCTTT. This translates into CACDTVGAGNDKLIF.